This TCR beta chain was identified in a study of regulatory T cells in long-lasting Graves disease (dated by TCRdb to the early 2020s). Regarding the research as a whole: Persistent Graves' disease meant more than 5 years of antithyroid drug treatment with TSH receptor autoantibodies that stayed positive. The study took place in China and was registered as a clinical trial. This study used TCR sequencing and RNA sequencing of peripheral blood to compare persistent Graves' disease patients against newly diagnosed Graves' disease patients. A total of roughly 35 samples underwent TCR sequencing: about 13 from persistent and some 20 from newly diagnosed Graves' disease patients. Antithyroid drugs had been taken for approximately 10 years on average by persistent Graves' disease patients in the clinical cohort. General conclusions and limits of the study: The small sample size was acknowledged by the authors as a limitation that may reduce accuracy. The study examined only peripheral blood because the primary lesion, thyroid tissue, could not be accessed. Persistent disease showed preferential use of TRBV28, TRBJ1-2 and TRBJ2-5, whereas newly diagnosed disease favored TRBV20-1 and TRBJ2-1. Only the TCR beta chain was sequenced and analyzed. Persistent Graves' disease patients showed lower TCR Shannon entropy and fewer highly expanded clones than newly diagnosed patients, suggesting clonal expansion. Persistent patients shared more public clonotypes among themselves (under 3,000) than newly diagnosed patients did (about 1,000).

The sample's time point label, in plain terms: persistent/refractory GD, antithyroid drugs over 5 years with positive TRAb. RNA was extracted from PBMCs in TRIzol for both TCR sequencing and RNA sequencing. The diagnosis of Graves' disease was made according to American Thyroid Association guidelines. The patients came from an endocrinology department in Xi'an, China. Each patient gave about 8.1 milliliters of peripheral blood, collected in an EDTA anticoagulant tube. Ficoll Paque Plus density gradient separation was used to isolate PBMCs, and no further T cell sorting was performed. RNA quality was checked with an Agilent 2100 Bioanalyzer and agarose gel, and concentration with a NanoDrop 2000. In the case of this clonotype: The specificity of this receptor is unknown. Qualities for individual bases were not recorded, and no much larger clone is one base off.

From a lookup of the germline V gene (reference sequence), CDR1 and CDR2 are GTSNPN and SVGIG. V is shortened by 5 bases, J by 5 bases, and the region joining them spans 15 bases. Taken from cysteine to phenylalanine, the CDR3 has 13 residues. This entry keeps only the CDR3 DNA: 39 bases, framed from base 1. Receptor libraries were prepared by multiplex PCR. The instrument given in TCRdb is Illumina HiSeq 4000. iRepertoire HTBI primers and Arm-PCR amplification of CDR3 regions were used to construct TCR beta libraries. PCR products were gel purified before sequencing. Concerning the study's data processing: A total of 62 TRBV and 14 TRBJ segments were identified across samples and were used for gene usage analysis of CDR3 amino acid clonotypes. COPE and FqMerger were used to merge the filtered high-quality paired reads into contigs. BLAST was used to align contigs to IMGT TRBV, TRBD and TRBJ reference genes, with CDR3 defined following IMGT. Any clonotype with a frequency above 0.1% was classified as a highly expanded clone. Shannon entropy served as the measure of repertoire diversity, while the Gini coefficient captured V-J evenness. A clonotype was considered public if more than one individual shared it. TCRdb redid the processing of the public reads, applying fastp at Q25 and MiXCR, and retained in-frame beta chains. Each CDR3 protein appears once, grouped with its most common genes and DNA. Here the V and J calls rest on TCRdb's processing, not on the authors' analysis. The table for this sample lists about 310,000 distinct CDR3 sequences; roughly a fifth of them were counted only once. The ten largest clones represent roughly 50% of the sample.

Source: peripheral blood mononuclear cells (PBMCs), taken when the disease was refractory, from a patient treated with antithyroid drugs. The rearrangement joined TRBV30 to TRBJ2-5, and the D gene may be TRBD2, 6 bases matching. This TCR came from a female donor with Graves disease. The CDR3 amino acid sequence is: CAWQRREKETQYF. The DNA is TGTGCCTGGCAGCGCCGGGAGAAGGAGACCCAGTACTTC.